What follows are 29 T cell receptor beta chains derived from one specimen sequenced in a study of PD-L1 blockade in urothelial cancer. Clones were sequenced by immunoSEQ multiplex PCR, and TCRdb holds only the in-frame ones, with some missing. The repertoire holds 70,000 to 80,000 clones, with approximately 86% as singletons. The time point was: pretreatment peripheral blood. Material: PBMCs, obtained around atezolizumab (anti-PD-L1) treatment. The receptors derive from a man aged 40-49 years with urothelial cancer.

This clone showed up just once. V gene TRBV5-1 combines with J gene TRBJ2-3; D perhaps matches TRBD1 (5 bases). V was shortened by 0 bases and J by 5 bases, with 10 bases between the two germline ends. Germline V CDR1 and CDR2: SGHRS, YFSETQ. The CDR3 has 14 residues. CDR3 in DNA: TGCGCCAGCAGCTTGGAGGGGCCCCTAGATACGCAGTATTTT. Translation: CASSLEGPLDTQYF.

The genes are TRBV30 and TRBJ2-7; tentative D call: TRBD2 (6 bases). Germline-derived CDR1 and CDR2 are GTSNPN and SVGIG (reference sequence). The CDR3 has 13 amino acids. The germline V and J ends were trimmed by 5 bases and 0 bases, with 11 bases remaining between them. CDR3 region: CAWGAGASYEQYF. CDR3 DNA: TGTGCCTGGGGAGCGGGTGCCTCCTACGAGCAGTACTTC.

The V gene is TRBV10-2, the J gene TRBJ2-7; weak D call: TRBD2 (5 bases). Germline V gives CDR1 WSHSY, CDR2 SAAADI. The CDR3 spans 13 residues. V lost 4 bases, J lost 6 bases, and 13 bases lay in between. The CDR3 bases are TGCGCCAGCAGTGGGGGAATGGCGGGCGAGCAGTACTTC. Protein: CASSGGMAGEQYF.

This clone occurred once. The chain is built from TRBV28 and TRBJ1-5, with D hard to call. The CDR3 totals 14 residues. Germline assignment: CDR1 MDHEN and CDR2 SYDVKM. Trimming removed 4 bases at V and 4 bases at J, with 11 bases between. CDR3 DNA sequence: TGTGCCAGCAGTTCCTGGGGAGCAAATCAGCCCCAGCATTTT. This translates into CASSSWGANQPQHF.

The gene calls are TRBV4-2 and TRBJ2-1; a possible D gene is TRBD1 (6 bases). CDR3 length equals 15 residues. Looked up from germline, CDR1 is LGHNA and CDR2 is YNFKEQ. V was trimmed by 0 bases and J by 2 bases, leaving 8 bases between them. CDR3 sequence: CASSQEQGTYNEQFF. The DNA of the CDR3 is TGTGCCAGCAGCCAAGAACAGGGAACCTACAATGAGCAGTTCTTC.

The gene calls are TRBV4-3 and TRBJ1-3, with TRBD1 matching 8 bases. CDR3 length: 15 residues. J was trimmed by 0 bases and V by 3 bases; bases with no gene match: 1. Per germline, CDR1 LGHNA and CDR2 YSLEER. CDR3 loop: CASSQGTGSGNTIYF. The CDR3 nucleotides are TGCGCCAGCAGCCAGGGGACAGGCTCTGGAAACACCATATATTTT.

This chain joins TRBV5-6 and TRBJ1-1, with D unresolved. Per germline, CDR1 SGHDT and CDR2 YYEEEE. Trimming left V 4 bases short and J 5 bases short, with 15 bases between. CDR3 size: 14 residues. The CDR3 is CASSGGGEWTEAFF. In DNA, the CDR3 is TGTGCCAGCAGCGGTGGCGGGGAATGGACTGAAGCTTTCTTT. The entire variable domain, with the rest obtained from reference TRBV5-6 and TRBJ1-1, is as follows: DAGVTQSPTHLIKTRGQQVTLRCSPKSGHDTVSWYQQALGQGPQFIFQYYEEEERQRGNFPDRFSGHQFPNYSSELNVNALLLGDSALYLCASSGGGEWTEAFFGQGTRLTVV.

The table lists this clone with a few counts. The chain is built from TRBV19 and TRBJ1-1, with no clear D. The V gene lost 4 bases and the J gene lost 8 bases, with 5 bases spanning the gap. Germline V gene lookup returns CDR1 LNHDA and CDR2 SQIVND (reference sequence). This CDR3 contains 10 residues. This chain's CDR3 is CASSTLEAFF. CDR3 bases: TGTGCCAGTAGTACCCTAGAAGCTTTCTTT.

The V call is TRBV18, the J call TRBJ1-1; D not resolved. V was pared by 2 bases and J by 5 bases, with 9 bases between. CDR1 is KGHSH, CDR2 LQKENI, per germline. The CDR3 loop spans 13 amino acids. The CDR3: CASSPGGRTEAFF. CDR3 in DNA: TGTGCCAGCTCACCAGGTGGCAGGACTGAAGCTTTCTTT.

The chain is built from TRBV6-5 and TRBJ2-7; 10 bases match TRBD1. The CDR3 runs 14 residues. CDR1 and CDR2 (germline): MNHEY, SVGAGI. With V trimmed by 3 bases and J by 5 bases, 4 bases remained unmatched. The CDR3 nucleotides read TGTGCCAGCAGTTATCGACAGGGGGCTAACGAGCAGTACTTC. Translating gives CASSYRQGANEQYF.

This sequence joins TRBV6-6 and TRBJ2-3; 8 bases are shared with TRBD2. Trimming at V came to 4 bases and at J to 8 bases, leaving 8 bases not matched to a gene. The CDR3 extends over 14 amino acids. Per the germline V gene, CDR1 is MNHNY and CDR2 is SVGAGI (reference sequence). CDR3: CASSFGTREGTQYF. CDR3 coding DNA: TGTGCCAGCAGTTTTGGGACTAGAGAGGGTACGCAGTATTTT.

The rearrangement joins TRBV5-1 to TRBJ2-7; 11 bases map to TRBD2. Germline V gene data show CDR1 as SGHRS and CDR2 as YFSETQ. This CDR3 is 13 amino acids long. The ends lost 7 bases at V and 6 bases at J; junction bases unmatched: 6. Here the CDR3 reads CASRIGLAGEQYF. The CDR3 DNA follows: TGCGCCAGCCGCATAGGACTAGCGGGCGAGCAGTACTTC.

The chain couples TRBV5-1 to TRBJ2-3; weak D call: TRBD1 (6 bases). Germline V lookup: CDR1 SGHRS, CDR2 YFSETQ. This CDR3 is 17 amino acids long. Trimming removed 5 bases at V and 4 bases at J, with 23 bases between. This CDR3 reads CASRVAQTGSGADTQYF. CDR3 in DNA: TGCGCCAGCAGAGTTGCTCAAACAGGGTCTGGCGCAGATACGCAGTATTTT.

The chain uses TRBV7-2 and TRBJ2-7; D is unresolved. The V end lost 5 bases, the J end lost 6 bases, and 14 bases lay between the germline ends. CDR1 SGHTA and CDR2 FQGNSA come from the germline V gene. The CDR3 is made up of 13 amino acids. In nucleotides, the CDR3 is TGTGCCAGCAGCCCCCCCCTGGGCCGCGAGCAGTACTTC. It encodes CASSPPLGREQYF.

V gene TRBV5-4 combines with J gene TRBJ2-1; 9 bases line up with TRBD2. Germline V gene lookup returns CDR1 SGHNT and CDR2 YYREEE (reference sequence). The CDR3 sequence is 13 residues long. V gave up 4 bases and J gave up 10 bases; unmatched junction bases: 6. The CDR3 sequence: CASSTVAGGEQFF. CDR3 DNA sequence: TGTGCCAGCAGCACCGTGGCGGGAGGGGAGCAGTTCTTC.

V usage is TRBV15 and J usage is TRBJ1-5; D is ambiguous. V gave up 0 bases and J gave up 7 bases, with 7 bases separating them. The CDR3 contains 13 residues. The germline V gene encodes CDR1 LNHNV and CDR2 YYDKDF (reference sequence). The CDR3 DNA sequence: TGTGCCACCAGCAGAGATCTTGGCCAGCCCCAGCATTTT. As protein: CATSRDLGQPQHF. Full variable domain (remainder filled in from reference TRBV15 and TRBJ1-5): DAMVIQNPRYQVTQFGKPVTLSCSQTLNHNVMYWYQQKSSQAPKLLFHYYDKDFNNEADTPDNFQSRRPNTSFCFLDIRSPGLGDTAMYLCATSRDLGQPQHFGDGTRLSIL.

The rearrangement uses TRBV7-2 and TRBJ2-3; 8 bases are a match to TRBD2. From germline, CDR1 is SGHTA and CDR2 FQGNSA. V was pared by 3 bases and J by 7 bases, with 9 bases of the junction left unmatched. CDR3 length equals 15 residues. CDR3 DNA: TGTGCCAGCAGCTTTCGAGTAGCGGGAAAAAATACGCAGTATTTT. Its protein product is CASSFRVAGKNTQYF.

This rearrangement joins TRBV28 to TRBJ2-7; 7 positions match TRBD2. CDR3 length: 13 amino acids. With V trimmed by 7 bases and J by 1 base, 4 bases remained unmatched. In germline, CDR1 is MDHEN, CDR2 SYDVKM. The CDR3, as DNA: TGTGCCAGCAACCCCGGGAGGTCCTACGAGCAGTACTTC. Its protein product is CASNPGRSYEQYF.

The genes are TRBV28 and TRBJ2-7; possibly TRBD2 for D (6 bases). With 5 bases removed from V and 5 bases from J, the gap between germline ends came to 25 bases. CDR3 length: 17 amino acids. Looked up from germline, CDR1 is MDHEN and CDR2 is SYDVKM. The CDR3 loop is CASSRSPGGTRGDEQYF. In DNA, the CDR3 is TGTGCCAGCAGTAGGTCCCCAGGAGGGACCCGAGGGGACGAGCAGTACTTC.

This chain uses TRBV29-1 with TRBJ1-4; no clear D. The CDR3 is 14 amino acids. V shed 6 bases and J shed 7 bases, with 18 bases lying between them. The germline V gene encodes CDR1 SQVTM and CDR2 ANQGSEA. This chain's CDR3 is CSVLTAVGGEKLFF. Here the CDR3 DNA reads TGCAGCGTGCTGACCGCGGTGGGTGGTGAAAAACTGTTTTTT.

This clone was picked up one time. The rearrangement joins TRBV28 to TRBJ1-2; the D is unclear. The CDR3 contains 16 residues. The germline gives CDR1 MDHEN, CDR2 SYDVKM. V was clipped by 2 bases and J by 0 bases, with 13 bases between them. The DNA for the CDR3 is TGTGCCAGCAGTTTAACACAGAACTCAGCTAACTATGGCTACACCTTC. Its protein product is CASSLTQNSANYGYTF.

V and J are TRBV30 and TRBJ2-3; D is ambiguous. The germline V and J ends were trimmed by 4 bases and 4 bases, with 9 bases remaining between them. CDR3 size: 12 residues. Looked up from germline, CDR1 is GTSNPN and CDR2 is SVGIG (reference sequence). The DNA of the CDR3 is TGTGCCTGGAATATTGGGCCAGATACGCAGTATTTT. Its protein product is CAWNIGPDTQYF.

This chain connects TRBV11-1 to TRBJ1-5, with TRBD1 matching 8 bases. V shed 5 bases, J shed 2 bases, and the junction held 5 bases outside the gene matches. The CDR3 runs 15 residues. The germline V gene encodes CDR1 SGHAT and CDR2 FQDESV (reference sequence). CDR3 nucleotide sequence: TGTGCCAGCAGCCTAGGACAGGGAGGCAATCAGCCCCAGCATTTT. Encoded protein: CASSLGQGGNQPQHF.

The V and J genes are TRBV10-3 and TRBJ1-2, with D perhaps matching TRBD1 (6 bases). The germline V gene has CDR1 ENHRY and CDR2 SYGVKD. The V and J ends lost 4 bases and 0 bases respectively, with 15 bases between them. The CDR3 runs 16 residues. The CDR3 DNA reads TGTGCCATCAGTGTTGGGGGCTCCCCCACTAACTATGGCTACACCTTC. This codes for CAISVGGSPTNYGYTF.

The chain is built from TRBV5-1 and TRBJ1-3; the D is unclear. The CDR3 loop spans 14 amino acids. V gave up 3 bases and J gave up 0 bases, with 7 bases separating them. Germline values: CDR1 SGHRS, CDR2 YFSETQ. DNA for the CDR3: TGCGCCAGCAGCTCAAGCATCTCTGGAAACACCATATATTTT. Protein: CASSSSISGNTIYF.

This chain uses TRBV18 with TRBJ1-3; D unclear. This CDR3 comprises 14 residues. The germline V gene has CDR1 KGHSH and CDR2 LQKENI. Trimming took 6 bases from V and 1 from J, leaving 10 bases between them. CDR3 DNA: TGTGCCAGCTCTACCGACTTATCTGGAAACACCATATATTTT. This codes for CASSTDLSGNTIYF.

CDR3 in DNA: TGTGCCATCAGTGAGTCCCCGGGAGGGCCGGACGAGCAGTACTTC. Encoded protein: CAISESPGGPDEQYF. V usage is TRBV10-3 and J usage is TRBJ2-7, with 8 bases aligning to TRBD2. V was clipped by 0 bases and J by 5 bases; unmatched bases: 6. CDR1 and CDR2 (germline): ENHRY, SYGVKD. The CDR3 totals 15 residues.

This clone appeared a single time. V and J are TRBV6-5 and TRBJ2-7, with D maybe TRBD2 (6 bases). Germline CDR1 and CDR2: MNHEY and SVGAGI. V was trimmed by 6 bases and J by 6 bases, leaving 18 bases between them. CDR3 size: 14 residues. CDR3 in amino acids: CASSRLTGVSEQYF. DNA for the CDR3: TGTGCCAGCAGCCGTCTGACGGGAGTATCCGAGCAGTACTTC.

The genes are TRBV28 and TRBJ2-7; 8 positions match TRBD2. The CDR3 contains 13 residues. V lost 8 bases, J lost 6 bases, and 9 bases stayed unmatched. The germline CDR1 and CDR2 sequences are MDHEN and SYDVKM. The CDR3 loop is CASDPGLESEQYF. Here the CDR3 DNA reads TGTGCCAGCGACCCGGGACTAGAGTCCGAGCAGTACTTC.